These 20 T cell receptor beta chains originate from one sample sequenced in a study of vaccination effects on CD4 cells after COVID-19. The protocol was immunoSEQ multiplex PCR, while the TCRdb copy is restricted to in-frame clones and leaves out a portion. Here the sample spans fewer than 35,000 clones, about 71% being singletons. After roughly ten days in culture, the CD4+ T cells were isolated. Their antigens are not known. The source was CD4+ T cells from PBMCs cultured without peptide, collected before COVID-19 vaccination. Receptor source: a human donor who received a COVID-19 vaccine.

J is TRBJ1-5 and V is TRBV12-3 or TRBV12-4; D is uncertain. With 3 bases removed from V and 4 bases from J, the gap between germline ends came to 7 bases. The CDR3 spans 13 residues. This CDR3 is CASSFAENQPQHF. CDR3 nucleotide sequence: TGTGCCAGCAGTTTTGCCGAAAATCAGCCCCAGCATTTT.

V and J are TRBV2 and TRBJ1-5; D uncertain. Germline values: CDR1 SNHLY, CDR2 FYNNEI. V was shortened by 5 bases and J by 3 bases, with 14 bases between the two germline ends. This CDR3 region has 15 residues. DNA for the CDR3: TGTGCCAGCAGTCTAACCAGAGGGCACAATCAGCCCCAGCATTTT. This translates into CASSLTRGHNQPQHF.

The rearrangement uses TRBV7-9 and TRBJ1-6; no reliable D call. The CDR3 has 14 amino acids. V was cut by 1 base and J by 6 bases, with 7 bases left in between. Per germline, CDR1 SEHNR and CDR2 FQNEAQ (reference sequence). The CDR3 loop is CASSLGNLNSPLHF. The CDR3, as DNA: TGTGCCAGCAGCTTAGGGAATCTTAATTCACCCCTCCACTTT.

J is TRBJ1-2 and V is TRBV4-1; D ambiguous. The germline CDR1 and CDR2 sequences are MGHRA and YSYEKL. Between the trimmed V and J ends, which lost 4 bases and 2 bases, there was a span of 17 bases. CDR3 size: 16 residues. CDR3: CASSRQSGPNNYGYTF. CDR3 sequence (DNA): TGCGCCAGCAGCCGGCAATCAGGACCGAACAACTATGGCTACACCTTC.

The chain employs TRBV28 and TRBJ2-7, with 9 bases lining up with TRBD1. Unmatched junction bases numbered 11, after V lost 4 bases and J lost 7 bases. This CDR3 is built from 15 residues. Germline CDR1 reads MDHEN; CDR2 reads SYDVKM. The CDR3 DNA sequence: TGTGCCAGCAGTTCGTCCGGGACAGGGTTGAAAGAGCAGTACTTC. Protein sequence: CASSSSGTGLKEQYF. Drawing the rest from reference TRBV28 and TRBJ2-7, the complete variable domain is DVKVTQSSRYLVKRTGEKVFLECVQDMDHENMFWYRQDPGLGLRLIYFSYDVKMKEKGDIPEGYSVSREKKERFSLILESASTNQTSMYLCASSSSGTGLKEQYFGPGTRLTVT.

The chain combines TRBV19 with TRBJ2-2; D is possibly TRBD2 (5 bases). CDR1 and CDR2 from the germline V gene are LNHDA and SQIVND (reference sequence). This CDR3 is built from 15 residues. The V and J ends lost 2 bases and 0 bases respectively, with 7 bases between them. This CDR3 reads CASSISAANTGELFF. The CDR3 bases are TGTGCCAGTAGTATATCAGCGGCGAACACCGGGGAGCTGTTTTTT.

V is TRBV5-5 and J is TRBJ1-2, with 8 bases matching TRBD1. V dropped 4 bases and J dropped 5; count of bases not matched to a gene: 7. Germline values: CDR1 SGHKS, CDR2 YYEKEE (reference sequence). The CDR3 has 14 residues. CDR3 bases: TGTGCCAGCAGCAAGGGACAGGCGGGGTATGGCTACACCTTC. This gives the protein CASSKGQAGYGYTF.

The chain links TRBV9 to TRBJ2-5; 10 bases fit TRBD2. Trimming removed 0 bases from V and 5 bases from J; junction bases left unmatched: 7. Germline V lookup: CDR1 SGDLS, CDR2 YYNGEE. This CDR3 has 16 residues. CDR3 protein: CASSVALAGGHETQYF. CDR3 DNA: TGTGCCAGCAGCGTAGCCTTAGCGGGGGGCCATGAGACCCAGTACTTC.

The table lists this clone with a few counts. The V and J genes are TRBV7-2 and TRBJ1-5, with D possibly matching TRBD1 (5 bases). Trimming pared 5 bases from V and 2 bases from J, leaving 13 bases between. The germline V gene encodes CDR1 SGHTA and CDR2 FQGNSA. This CDR3 region has 15 residues. The CDR3 reads CASSVAGRRNQPQHF. CDR3 DNA: TGTGCCAGCAGCGTTGCAGGGAGGCGCAATCAGCCCCAGCATTTT.

This chain joins TRBV5-1 and TRBJ1-3; perhaps TRBD1 as D (5 bases). The germline CDR1 and CDR2 sequences are SGHRS and YFSETQ. Trimming took 0 bases from V and 0 from J, leaving 7 bases between them. The CDR3 totals 15 residues. CDR3 loop: CASSLATGSGNTIYF. CDR3 bases: TGCGCCAGCAGCTTGGCTACAGGCTCTGGAAACACCATATATTTT.

CDR3 loop: CSASRGGFGSGANVLTF. For the CDR3, the DNA is TGCAGTGCTAGTAGGGGGGGCTTCGGGTCTGGGGCCAACGTCCTGACTTTC. The chain joins TRBV20-1 to TRBJ2-6; TRBD2 is a possible D gene (7 bases). CDR1 is DFQATT and CDR2 is SNEGSKA in the germline V gene (reference sequence). CDR3 length: 17 amino acids. V shed 3 bases and J shed 1 base, with 16 bases lying between them.

This clone has just a few counts. The chain carries TRBV18 and TRBJ1-3; 7 nucleotides align to TRBD1. After removal of 4 bases from V and 0 bases from J, the junction contained 9 bases not matched to a gene. CDR3 size: 17 residues. Germline V lookup: CDR1 KGHSH, CDR2 LQKENI. The CDR3 reads CASSQTMGDSSGNTIYF. As DNA, the CDR3 is TGTGCCAGCTCACAGACCATGGGGGACAGCTCTGGAAACACCATATATTTT.

This CDR3 reads CASSAGLEADTQYF. CDR3 in DNA: TGTGCCAGCAGTGCCGGACTAGAGGCAGATACGCAGTATTTT. The chain combines TRBV6-4 with TRBJ2-3; 7 bases are shared with TRBD2. The CDR3 extends over 14 amino acids. Germline V gene lookup returns CDR1 MRHNA and CDR2 SNTAGT. J gave up 4 bases and V 4 bases, and 5 bases lay outside the gene matches.

This chain uses TRBV10-3 with TRBJ2-3; D is perhaps TRBD2 (5 bases). Looked up from germline, CDR1 is ENHRY and CDR2 is SYGVKD. The CDR3 totals 15 residues. V dropped 6 bases and J dropped 1 base, with 14 bases sitting between them. The CDR3 DNA reads TGTGCCATCAGGACCGGGATCAGCGGCACAGATACGCAGTATTTT. It specifies CAIRTGISGTDTQYF.

Of note for this clone: Sequence at one end of the junction differs from germline and may be a read error. This rearrangement joins TRBV25-1 to TRBJ2-1, with 8 nucleotides matching TRBD1. Germline V lookup: CDR1 MGHDK, CDR2 SYGVNS. The CDR3 extends over 13 amino acids. CDR3 region: CASSEQGVFEQFF. The CDR3 nucleotides read TGTGCCAGTAGTGAACAGGGGGTTTTTGAGCAGTTCTTC.

This chain uses TRBV4-2 with TRBJ2-1, with 11 bases fitting TRBD2. Germline V CDR1 and CDR2: LGHNA, YNFKEQ. The CDR3 contains 17 residues. V shed 1 base, J shed 6 bases, and the junction held 8 bases outside the gene matches. Here the CDR3 reads CASSQAQASGGINEQFF. CDR3 nucleotide sequence: TGTGCCAGCAGCCAAGCTCAGGCTAGCGGGGGGATCAATGAGCAGTTCTTC.

This clone was seen a single time. The chain carries TRBV12-3 or TRBV12-4 and TRBJ1-3; D is uncertain. Trimming pared 5 bases from V and 0 bases from J, leaving 5 bases between. The CDR3 spans 13 residues. The CDR3 bases are TGTGCCAGCAGTCCAAGCTCTGGAAACACCATATATTTT. This sequence encodes CASSPSSGNTIYF.

This sequence joins TRBV18 and TRBJ2-7, with 9 bases fitting TRBD1. This CDR3 comprises 15 residues. V trimming: 2 bases; J trimming: 1 base; junction bases outside the gene matches: 3. Germline assignment: CDR1 KGHSH and CDR2 LQKENI. CDR3 DNA sequence: TGTGCCAGCTCACCAAGGGACAGGGTTTCCTACGAGCAGTACTTC. Protein product: CASSPRDRVSYEQYF.

This clone appeared once. This chain joins TRBV10-3 and TRBJ1-3; D is perhaps TRBD1 (5 bases). Trimming shortened V by 4 bases and J by 0 bases, and 16 bases separated the two germline ends. The CDR3 length is 17 residues. Germline lookup yields CDR1 ENHRY and CDR2 SYGVKD. CDR3: CAISASGRGDSGNTIYF. The CDR3 DNA sequence: TGTGCCATCAGTGCGTCGGGACGTGGTGACTCTGGAAACACCATATATTTT.

This clone was found once. The rearrangement uses TRBV7-2 and TRBJ2-7, with 11 bases fitting TRBD1. The CDR3 totals 15 residues. Germline lookup yields CDR1 SGHTA and CDR2 FQGNSA. The trim removed 1 base at V and 3 bases at J, leaving 2 bases unmatched. CDR3 nucleotide sequence: TGTGCCAGCAGCTTAGGGGGACAGGGGGTCTACGAGCAGTACTTC. Protein product: CASSLGGQGVYEQYF.